The 11 T cell receptor beta chains listed next were all sequenced from one sample in a study of tumor-infiltrating lymphocytes in oesophageal squamous cell carcinoma. TCRdb re-analysed the PCR reads in MiXCR, keeping a single row per CDR3 protein. Of about 17,000 distinct CDR3 sequences listed, around 45% are singletons. Specimen: normal esophageal tissue next to the tumor. These receptors were collected from a female donor with esophageal squamous cell carcinoma.

J is TRBJ2-5 and V is TRBV10-1; 8 positions agree with TRBD1. The end of the DNA aligns better with TRBJ2-7, so the J call may be wrong. The CDR3 loop spans 15 amino acids. Germline V gives CDR1 WNHNN, CDR2 SYGVQD (reference sequence). The CDR3 DNA follows: TGCGCCAGCAGTGAATCCTTGGACAGGGCCTACGAGCAGTACTTC. Amino acids: CASSESLDRAYEQYF.

This clonotype was observed many times. This chain joins TRBV27 and TRBJ2-7, with 11 bases fitting TRBD2. The germline CDR1 and CDR2 sequences are MNHEY and SMNVEV (reference sequence). This CDR3 region has 15 residues. With V trimmed by 7 bases and J by 1 base, 6 bases remained unmatched. CDR3 coding DNA: TGTGCCAGCACCCTGACTAGCGGGGCTTCCTACGAGCAGTACTTC. Residues: CASTLTSGASYEQYF.

As concerns this clonotype: Mismatch with germline at one junction end may stem from a read error. The chain couples TRBV7-7 to TRBJ2-5; no clear D. This CDR3 spans 14 amino acids. Germline V gives CDR1 SSHAT, CDR2 FNYEAQ (reference sequence). The CDR3 sequence is CASSLGGPPETQYF. The DNA for the CDR3 is TGTGCTAGCAGCTTAGGTGGGCCCCCAGAGACCCAGTACTTC.

The V call is TRBV7-4, the J call TRBJ2-7; TRBD1 matches 7 bases. V was clipped by 6 bases and J by 4 bases; unmatched bases: 12. The germline gives CDR1 SGHVT, CDR2 SQSDAQ. The CDR3 runs 15 residues. As DNA, the CDR3 is TGTGCCAGCAGTGATAATGCCGGGACAGATTACGAGCAGTACTTC. Its translation is CASSDNAGTDYEQYF. The whole variable domain, filled in from reference TRBV7-4 and TRBJ2-7, reads GAGVSQSPRYKVAKRGRDVALRCDSISGHVTLYWYRQTLGQGSEVLTYSQSDAQRDKSGRPSGRFSAERPERSVSTLKIQRTEQGDSAVYLCASSDNAGTDYEQYFGPGTRLTVT.

The chain uses TRBV7-2 and TRBJ1-1; 9 positions match TRBD1. The CDR3 is 16 residues long. Unmatched junction bases numbered 5, after V lost 3 bases and J lost 0 bases. CDR1 and CDR2 from the germline V gene are SGHTA and FQGNSA. The CDR3 nucleotides read TGTGCCAGCAGCTTCAGGGGACAGGGATTGAACACTGAAGCTTTCTTT. The encoded protein is CASSFRGQGLNTEAFF.

The table lists this clonotype with a count of one. This chain uses TRBV7-3 with TRBJ1-1; the D call may be TRBD1 or TRBD2 (6 bases each). The DNA end lines up better with TRBJ2-3; the J call may be wrong. In germline, CDR1 is SGHTA, CDR2 FQGTGA. The CDR3 spans 13 residues. DNA for the CDR3: TGTGCTACCGGAGGGGGATACACAGATACGCAGTATTTT. Protein sequence: CATGGGYTDTQYF.

The CDR3: CASSATSGRTSTDTQYF. For the CDR3, the DNA is TGCGCCAGCAGCGCGACTAGCGGGAGGACTAGCACAGATACGCAGTATTTT. V gene TRBV10-1 combines with J gene TRBJ2-3, with TRBD2 matching 13 bases. The V gene's germline CDR1 is WNHNN and CDR2 SYGVQD (reference sequence). The V and J ends lost 6 bases and 0 bases, in that order; junction bases with no gene match: 6. This CDR3 is built from 17 residues.

This clonotype was found a few times. The chain uses TRBV6-1 and TRBJ2-4; D perhaps matches TRBD1 (6 bases). The CDR3 sequence is 15 residues long. Trimming stripped 8 bases from V and 3 bases from J, with 17 bases between. Germline values: CDR1 MNHNS, CDR2 SASEGT. In DNA, the CDR3 is TGTGCCAGCGGCCCGAGAGGGGGTGGCAAAAACATTCAGTACTTC. It codes for CASGPRGGGKNIQYF.

The genes are TRBV6-1 and TRBJ2-1, with 10 bases identical to TRBD2. The J call may be wrong; the DNA end is better matched by TRBJ2-7. Germline values: CDR1 MNHNS, CDR2 SASEGT. The CDR3 is 16 residues long. This CDR3 is CASRTTIAGGSYEQYF. The CDR3 DNA follows: TGTGCCAGCAGGACTACAATAGCGGGAGGATCCTACGAGCAGTACTTC.

Concerning this clonotype: Compared with germline, one end of the junction differs, possibly owing to a read error. The CDR3 sequence: CASRLGSGGGNEQFF. DNA of the CDR3: TGTGCCAGCAGATTAGGGTCGGGAGGGGGAAATGAGCAGTTCTTC. V and J are TRBV7-2 and TRBJ2-3, with TRBD2 matching over 8 bases. TRBJ2-1 explains the end of the DNA better; the J call may be wrong. The germline gives CDR1 SGHTA, CDR2 FQGNSA. The CDR3 runs to 15 residues.

The rearrangement joins TRBV28 to TRBJ2-4; D is undetermined. CDR3 length equals 13 residues. Germline V gene data show CDR1 as MDHEN and CDR2 as SYDVKM. V dropped 8 bases and J dropped 3 bases, with 11 bases sitting between them. As DNA, the CDR3 is TGTGCCAGCCTCAGTTCAGACAAAAACATTCAGTACTTC. It is translated as CASLSSDKNIQYF.